The rows below give T cell receptor beta chains drawn from one sample of a study of blood T cell repertoires in COVID-19. Here immunoSEQ multiplex PCR was the method, and the copy in TCRdb shows in-frame clones only, minus some. The sample yields fewer than 250,000 clones, over 65% seen once. Sequences were obtained from peripheral blood. Every receptor here comes from a woman aged 65 to 85 with active or convalescent COVID-19. Each CDR3 is given with its conserved first and last residue. A D gene is named only where the DNA matches it firmly. Clone size is shown for a subset of rows, as once, few, many or a class of expanded clone.

v_call,j_call,d_call,clone_size,cdr3_aa,cdr3_nt
TRBV18,TRBJ1-1,NA,NA,CASSSSVMNTEAFF,TGTGCCAGCTCATCCTCAGTGATGAACACTGAAGCTTTCTTT
TRBV5-6,TRBJ2-7,NA,NA,CASSLVGTHEQYF,TGTGCCAGCAGCTTGGTCGGGACACACGAGCAGTACTTC
TRBV19,TRBJ1-2,TRBD1,few,CASKGTGMPYGYTF,TGTGCCAGCAAGGGGACAGGGATGCCGTATGGCTACACCTTC
TRBV11-2,TRBJ2-7,TRBD2,NA,CASSPYPAGLGSLEQYF,TGTGCCAGCAGCCCCTACCCCGCCGGACTAGGAAGTCTCGAGCAGTACTTC
TRBV7-8,TRBJ2-5,TRBD2,NA,CASSSFGLAVQETQYF,TGTGCCAGCAGCTCCTTCGGGCTAGCGGTACAAGAGACCCAGTACTTC
TRBV6-4,TRBJ2-3,NA,NA,CASSDSRGTSTDTQYF,TGTGCCAGCAGTGACTCTCGAGGGACTAGCACAGATACGCAGTATTTT
TRBV6-1,TRBJ1-1,NA,NA,CASSEDSRRGEAFF,TGTGCCAGCAGTGAGGACAGCCGACGGGGTGAAGCTTTCTTT
TRBV3-1/TRBV3-2,TRBJ1-4,NA,NA,CASSQGGLSYEKLFF,TGTGCCAGCAGCCAAGGTGGCCTTTCGTATGAAAAACTGTTTTTT
TRBV11-2,TRBJ2-7,NA,NA,CASSRGFEREQYF,TGTGCCAGCAGCCGAGGGTTTGAGCGCGAGCAGTACTTC
TRBV29-1,TRBJ1-3,TRBD1,NA,CSAGQSSGNTIYF,TGCAGCGCGGGACAGAGCTCTGGAAACACCATATATTTT
TRBV7-2,TRBJ1-1,TRBD1,NA,CASSSSPNRGEAFF,TGTGCCAGCAGCTCAAGCCCCAACAGGGGTGAAGCTTTCTTT
TRBV9,TRBJ1-1,NA,NA,CASSVRTVGATEAFF,TGTGCCAGCAGCGTAAGGACGGTAGGGGCCACTGAAGCTTTCTTT
TRBV29-1,TRBJ1-3,NA,few,CSVITGSGGNTIYF,TGCAGCGTGATTACAGGGTCGGGTGGAAACACCATATATTTT
TRBV27,TRBJ1-2,NA,NA,CASSLSAGSGRGYGYTF,TGTGCCAGCAGTTTATCGGCAGGTAGCGGCAGAGGGTATGGCTACACCTTC
TRBV18,TRBJ2-4,TRBD1,NA,CASSPPQGAVKNIQYF,TGTGCCAGCTCACCACCCCAGGGGGCTGTCAAAAACATTCAGTACTTC
TRBV6-2/TRBV6-3,TRBJ2-7,TRBD1,few,CASSYGDSGPGEQYF,TGTGCCAGCAGTTACGGGGACAGTGGGCCGGGGGAGCAGTACTTC
TRBV19,TRBJ1-5,TRBD1,few,CASSMRTGDSNQPQHF,TGTGCCAGTAGTATGAGGACAGGCGATAGCAATCAGCCCCAGCATTTT
TRBV7-2,TRBJ2-7,NA,NA,CASSRGYLSTYEQYF,TGTGCCAGCAGCCGGGGATATTTGAGCACCTACGAGCAGTACTTC
TRBV29-1,TRBJ1-2,NA,NA,CSANDGDGYTF,TGCAGCGCCAACGACGGGGATGGCTACACCTTC
TRBV5-8,TRBJ1-2,NA,NA,CASSLGRALRGYTF,TGTGCCAGCAGCTTGGGCAGGGCCCTTCGTGGCTACACCTTC
TRBV6-6,TRBJ1-1,NA,NA,CASLRSEGGTEAFF,TGTGCCAGCCTTAGATCGGAGGGAGGCACTGAAGCTTTCTTT
TRBV28,TRBJ2-7,TRBD2,NA,CASRGTSVTYEQYF,TGTGCCAGCAGAGGGACTAGCGTTACCTACGAGCAGTACTTC
TRBV24-1,TRBJ2-2,TRBD2,NA,CATADGGEGSGELFF,TGTGCCACCGCGGACGGGGGGGAAGGTTCCGGGGAGCTGTTTTTT
TRBV30,TRBJ1-5,TRBD1,once,CAWSPQGAGNQPQHF,TGTGCCTGGAGTCCCCAGGGGGCTGGGAATCAGCCCCAGCATTTT
TRBV19,TRBJ1-6,NA,few,CASNWEDGSPLHF,TGTGCCAGTAATTGGGAGGATGGTTCACCCCTCCACTTT
TRBV5-1,TRBJ1-1,NA,NA,CASSLEIVNTEAFF,TGCGCCAGCAGCTTGGAGATAGTGAACACTGAAGCTTTCTTT
TRBV28,TRBJ1-1,NA,NA,CASSLARFEAFF,TGTGCCAGCAGTTTGGCGCGGTTTGAAGCTTTCTTT
TRBV20-1,TRBJ2-7,NA,NA,CSASKGGLGTIYEQYF,TGCAGTGCTAGTAAAGGGGGATTGGGAACTATCTACGAGCAGTACTTC
TRBV10-3,TRBJ1-1,TRBD1,NA,CAISRQGAESTEAFF,TGTGCCATCAGCAGACAGGGGGCGGAAAGCACTGAAGCTTTCTTT
TRBV30,TRBJ1-5,NA,NA,CAWSWGDGGNQPQHF,TGTGCCTGGAGTTGGGGGGATGGAGGCAATCAGCCCCAGCATTTT
TRBV19,TRBJ2-1,TRBD2,NA,CASSIEASGSNEQFF,TGTGCCAGTAGTATAGAGGCTAGCGGGAGCAATGAGCAGTTCTTC
TRBV20-1,TRBJ2-7,NA,NA,CSASRGEFYEQYF,TGCAGTGCCAGTCGTGGAGAGTTCTACGAGCAGTACTTC
TRBV30,TRBJ2-3,NA,NA,CAWSISDTQYF,TGTGCCTGGAGTATCTCAGATACGCAGTATTTT
TRBV28,TRBJ1-5,NA,NA,CASSLWQYSNQPQHF,TGTGCCAGCAGTTTATGGCAGTATAGCAATCAGCCCCAGCATTTT
TRBV5-1,TRBJ2-2,TRBD1,NA,CASSWRPSGQGGTGELFF,TGCGCCAGCAGCTGGCGTCCTTCGGGACAGGGGGGCACCGGGGAGCTGTTTTTT
TRBV7-9,TRBJ2-2,NA,NA,CASSFPASQITGELFF,TGTGCCAGCAGCTTCCCCGCTAGCCAGATAACCGGGGAGCTGTTTTTT
TRBV2,TRBJ1-1,NA,NA,CASQGMRDGTEAFF,TGTGCCAGTCAGGGGATGAGAGACGGTACTGAAGCTTTCTTT
TRBV30,TRBJ1-2,TRBD1,NA,CAWFGPGQRRTYGYTF,TGTGCCTGGTTCGGTCCGGGACAGCGTCGCACTTATGGCTACACCTTC
TRBV28,TRBJ2-2,TRBD2,NA,CASSLYPIRTSVSLSAKAGELFF,TGTGCCAGCAGTCTCTACCCCATTAGGACTAGCGTGAGCCTAAGCGCTAAGGCCGGGGAGCTGTTTTTT
TRBV9,TRBJ2-3,NA,NA,CASSVARDTQYF,TGTGCCAGCAGCGTAGCCAGGGATACGCAGTATTTT
TRBV29-1,TRBJ1-1,NA,NA,CSVVRVETEAFF,TGCAGCGTTGTCCGGGTCGAGACTGAAGCTTTCTTT
TRBV11-2,TRBJ2-3,TRBD2,NA,CASSPSGTGTQYF,TGTGCCAGCAGCCCTAGCGGGACGGGAACGCAGTATTTT
TRBV2,TRBJ2-1,TRBD2,NA,CASRNGLAIYNEQFF,TGTGCCAGCAGAAACGGACTAGCGATATACAATGAGCAGTTCTTC
TRBV28,TRBJ1-5,NA,NA,CASSLSYRVNQPQHF,TGTGCCAGCAGTTTATCGTACAGGGTCAATCAGCCCCAGCATTTT
TRBV25-1,TRBJ2-2,TRBD1,NA,CASSGGDRSLTGELFF,TGTGCCAGCAGTGGGGGGGACAGGTCTCTAACCGGGGAGCTGTTTTTT
TRBV9,TRBJ2-1,NA,NA,CASSVVSNSYNEQFF,TGTGCCAGCAGCGTAGTGAGTAACTCCTACAATGAGCAGTTCTTC
TRBV29-1,TRBJ1-1,TRBD1,once,CSTRTGELTEAFF,TGCAGCACCCGGACAGGGGAGCTGACTGAAGCTTTCTTT
TRBV6-6,TRBJ2-7,TRBD1,NA,CASSYPGTVGPYEQYF,TGTGCCAGCAGTTACCCCGGGACAGTGGGACCCTACGAGCAGTACTTC
TRBV3-1/TRBV3-2,TRBJ2-7,NA,NA,CASSRPPAVQYF,TGTGCCAGCAGCCGTCCTCCCGCGGTGCAGTACTTC
TRBV5-1,TRBJ1-4,TRBD1,NA,CASSSDPGQGNEKLFF,TGCGCCAGCAGCTCGGATCCGGGACAGGGGAATGAAAAACTGTTTTTT
TRBV18,TRBJ2-3,TRBD2,NA,CASSPWTSGGTKVTDTQYF,TGTGCCAGCTCACCCTGGACTAGCGGGGGGACGAAGGTGACAGATACGCAGTATTTT
TRBV7-9,TRBJ1-5,NA,few,CASSLEGGGQPQHF,TGTGCCAGCAGCCTAGAAGGAGGAGGTCAGCCCCAGCATTTT
TRBV5-1,TRBJ2-3,NA,NA,CASRTSFSAPDTQYF,TGCGCCAGCCGTACTAGCTTCTCAGCCCCAGATACGCAGTATTTT
TRBV10-1,TRBJ2-1,TRBD2,NA,CASSGTSARSPWGYEQFF,TGCGCCAGCAGTGGGACTAGCGCCAGGAGCCCTTGGGGTTATGAGCAGTTCTTC
TRBV5-1,TRBJ2-7,TRBD1,NA,CASSVPGQDYEQYF,TGCGCCAGCAGCGTACCTGGACAGGACTACGAGCAGTACTTC
TRBV13,TRBJ1-2,NA,NA,CASSLGLSWTYGYTF,TGTGCCAGCAGCTTAGGCCTTTCTTGGACTTATGGCTACACCTTC
TRBV30,TRBJ1-3,NA,NA,CAWRQLGNTIYF,TGTGCCTGGAGACAGTTAGGAAACACCATATATTTT
TRBV7-2,TRBJ1-1,NA,NA,CASSLGGSDTEAFF,TGTGCCAGCAGCTTGGGGGGGTCGGACACTGAAGCTTTCTTT
TRBV7-9,TRBJ2-3,NA,NA,CASSHRDNTDTQYF,TGTGCCAGCAGCCACCGGGACAACACAGATACGCAGTATTTT
TRBV2,TRBJ2-5,TRBD1,NA,CASSEQGQGQETQYF,TGTGCCAGCAGTGAGCAAGGACAGGGCCAAGAGACCCAGTACTTC